This T cell receptor beta chain emerged from a study of PD-1 blockade in classical Hodgkin lymphoma. Method: immunoSEQ multiplex PCR; TCRdb's copy keeps in-frame clones and lacks some. This sample has 90,000 to 100,000 clones, with just under 95% found just once. Trimming removed 4 bases from V and 3 bases from J, with 10 bases in between. The CDR3 extends over 13 amino acids. Germline CDR1 and CDR2: SGHNT and YENEEA. Relapses following autologous stem cell transplantation were seen in all patients, with brentuximab vedotin exposure varying. Complete response, partial response or progressive disease made up the best responses. This clone is a singleton in its sample. The antigen is undetermined. Findings and caveats of the study: Patients excluded were those beginning nivolumab under 1 year after ASCT. When set against healthy donors, newly diagnosed patients were reported to show lower baseline TCR diversity.

The sequences come from peripheral blood mononuclear cells (PBMCs), collected at baseline. The chain couples TRBV11-3 to TRBJ2-7; possibly TRBD1 for D (5 bases). The clonotype was recovered from a human donor with classical Hodgkin lymphoma. CDR3: CASSSPDSYEQYF. CDR3 DNA sequence: TGTGCCAGCAGCTCACCCGACAGCTACGAGCAGTACTTC.